This is a list of T cell receptor beta chains from one sample in a study of blood T cell repertoires in COVID-19. Data came from immunoSEQ multiplex PCR; TCRdb stores just in-frame clones and leaves some out. The repertoire holds 56,000 or so clones, with approximately 80% as singletons. Sample: peripheral blood. Every receptor here comes from a man aged 45-60 years with acute or convalescent COVID-19. CDR3s include the opening cysteine and the closing phenylalanine or tryptophan. Fields, in order: V gene, CDR3 length, J gene, CDR3 protein.

v_gene: TRBV4-1
len: 16
j_gene: TRBJ1-6
CDR3aa: CASRQLWDRVNSPLHF

v_gene: TRBV7-9
len: 14
j_gene: TRBJ1-5
CDR3aa: CASSSGQGSQPQHF

v_gene: TRBV5-1
len: 15
j_gene: TRBJ2-1
CDR3aa: CASSNGQGPYNEQFF

v_gene: TRBV6-5
len: 15
j_gene: TRBJ1-2
CDR3aa: CASSPEGQNYYGYTF

v_gene: TRBV19
len: 13
j_gene: TRBJ1-5
CDR3aa: CASTGSSNQPQHF

v_gene: TRBV6-2/TRBV6-3
len: 16
j_gene: TRBJ2-7
CDR3aa: CASSYEGGSGSYEQYF

v_gene: TRBV5-4
len: 18
j_gene: TRBJ2-3
CDR3aa: CASSRSWTSRSSTDTQYF

v_gene: TRBV3-1/TRBV3-2
len: 15
j_gene: TRBJ1-1
CDR3aa: CASSQVLWANTEAFF

v_gene: TRBV28
len: 16
j_gene: TRBJ1-2
CDR3aa: CASSPPGGGANYGYTF

v_gene: TRBV5-1
len: 14
j_gene: TRBJ2-5
CDR3aa: CASSQRQGLETQYF

v_gene: TRBV11-2
len: 13
j_gene: TRBJ2-7
CDR3aa: CASSSGLVYEQYF

v_gene: TRBV6-5
len: 13
j_gene: TRBJ2-1
CDR3aa: CASSPDRVLEQFF

v_gene: TRBV4-1
len: 14
j_gene: TRBJ1-1
CDR3aa: CASSHGDGLLEAFF

v_gene: TRBV13
len: 16
j_gene: TRBJ2-6
CDR3aa: CASSPEGATGANVLTF

v_gene: TRBV5-1
len: 16
j_gene: TRBJ2-2
CDR3aa: CASSLEGALGTGELFF